Shown below are 18 T cell receptor beta chains from a single sample sequenced in a study of cytomegalovirus exposure and HLA in healthy donors. The PCR was carried out with 60 Vbeta primers and 13 Jbeta primers. Sequenced by immunoSEQ multiplex PCR; TCRdb stores in-frame clones only, minus some. The record lists about 130,000 clones, of which the ten most abundant hold over 1.5%. Sequenced material: PBMCs. The source of these receptors is a man aged 18 to 29 in good health and CMV-seronegative.

V usage is TRBV28 and J usage is TRBJ1-2; the match to TRBD1 covers 7 bases. This CDR3 has 13 amino acids. Looked up from germline, CDR1 is MDHEN and CDR2 is SYDVKM. The V gene end was trimmed by 4 bases and the J gene end by 4 bases; junction bases not matched to a gene: 3. The CDR3 sequence is CASSYWDSYGYTF. The CDR3 nucleotides read TGTGCCAGCAGTTACTGGGACAGCTATGGCTACACCTTC.

This sequence joins TRBV29-1 and TRBJ1-1; 9 nucleotides agree with TRBD1. V was pared by 7 bases and J by 1 base, with 4 bases of the junction left unmatched. The germline gives CDR1 SQVTM, CDR2 ANQGSEA. The CDR3 sequence is 13 residues long. The DNA for the CDR3 is TGCAGCGGTGGGGACAGGGAGAACACTGAAGCTTTCTTT. It is translated as CSGGDRENTEAFF.

This chain links TRBV7-2 with TRBJ2-4; a weak D match, TRBD1 (6 bases). CDR3 length: 13 residues. Per the germline V gene, CDR1 is SGHTA and CDR2 is FQGNSA. The V end was cut by 2 bases, the J end by 5 bases, with 7 bases between. In DNA, the CDR3 is TGTGCCAGCAGCTTAAGGACAGAAAACATTCAGTACTTC. This encodes CASSLRTENIQYF.

The chain recombines TRBV19 with TRBJ1-5; D is unclear. The CDR3 loop spans 15 amino acids. In germline, CDR1 is LNHDA, CDR2 SQIVND (reference sequence). V lost 5 bases and J 2 bases, leaving 13 bases between the germline ends. CDR3 DNA: TGTGCCAGTAGTCCTCACGTCGGAGGCAATCAGCCCCAGCATTTT. This gives the protein CASSPHVGGNQPQHF.

The rearrangement joins TRBV7-9 to TRBJ1-4; tentatively, D is TRBD1 (5 bases). From germline, CDR1 is SEHNR and CDR2 FQNEAQ (reference sequence). The CDR3 totals 17 residues. Trimming cost V 1 base and J 3 bases, with 15 bases left between them. The CDR3 protein is CASSLGWGDGPNEKLFF. In DNA form, the CDR3 reads TGTGCCAGCAGCTTAGGGTGGGGGGACGGCCCTAATGAAAAACTGTTTTTT.

The V call is TRBV9, the J call TRBJ1-2, with D unresolved. CDR1 and CDR2 from the germline V gene are SGDLS and YYNGEE. Trimming took 3 bases from V and 0 from J, leaving 9 bases between them. This CDR3 comprises 14 residues. CDR3 nucleotides: TGTGCCAGCAGCGGAGGCACTACTAACTATGGCTACACCTTC. This sequence encodes CASSGGTTNYGYTF.

The V call is TRBV28, the J call TRBJ1-4, with D hard to call. CDR3 size: 15 residues. The V gene lost 2 bases and the J gene lost 0 bases, with 7 bases spanning the gap. Germline V lookup: CDR1 MDHEN, CDR2 SYDVKM. CDR3 DNA: TGTGCCAGCAGTTTACTACTTGCAACTAATGAAAAACTGTTTTTT. Its translation: CASSLLLATNEKLFF.

The V and J genes are TRBV7-2 and TRBJ2-5, with a weak D call TRBD2 (5 bases). Germline CDR1 and CDR2: SGHTA and FQGNSA. V shed 5 bases and J shed 2 bases, with 15 bases lying between them. The CDR3 extends over 15 amino acids. The CDR3 DNA sequence: TGTGCCAGCAGCGTATTCCTAGCCGAGCAAGAGACCCAGTACTTC. Translation gives CASSVFLAEQETQYF.

This chain joins TRBV4-3 and TRBJ2-1, with D tentatively TRBD2 (5 bases). The germline V gene encodes CDR1 LGHNA and CDR2 YSLEER. V lost 5 bases and J lost 7, with 18 bases in between. There are 15 residues in the CDR3. CDR3 in amino acids: CASSNSVRTRNEQFF. Here the CDR3 DNA reads TGCGCCAGCAGCAATAGCGTTCGGACGAGAAATGAGCAGTTCTTC.

CDR3 loop: CASSEEGVGGAYEQYF. DNA for the CDR3: TGTGCCAGCAGTGAAGAAGGGGTAGGCGGTGCCTACGAGCAGTACTTC. This sequence joins TRBV6-1 and TRBJ2-7; TRBD1 is a possible D gene (5 bases). The CDR3 spans 16 residues. Germline V gene data show CDR1 as MNHNS and CDR2 as SASEGT. Trimming removed 1 base at V and 2 bases at J, with 15 bases between.

Regarding this clone: The same CDR3 also results from other DNA sequences found in this sample. The chain recombines TRBV18 with TRBJ2-1; 11 nucleotides align to TRBD2. The CDR3 loop spans 15 amino acids. Trimming took 3 bases from V and 5 from J; bases not matched to a gene: 3. In germline, CDR1 is KGHSH, CDR2 LQKENI. CDR3 amino acids: CASSPPGLADNEQFF. The CDR3, as DNA: TGTGCCAGCTCACCCCCGGGACTAGCGGACAATGAGCAGTTCTTC.

CDR3 sequence: CASSQDPGVSSYEQYF. CDR3 DNA sequence: TGTGCCAGCAGCCAAGATCCGGGAGTAAGCTCCTACGAGCAGTACTTC. The chain links TRBV4-2 to TRBJ2-7; maybe TRBD2 (6 bases). Germline V gene sequence: CDR1 LGHNA, CDR2 YNFKEQ. The CDR3 totals 16 residues. V was trimmed by 0 bases and J by 0 bases, leaving 12 bases between them.

The rearrangement links TRBV9 to TRBJ2-5, with D possibly matching TRBD2 (5 bases). The V gene's germline CDR1 is SGDLS and CDR2 YYNGEE. V lost 4 bases, J lost 5 bases, and 15 bases lay in between. This CDR3 is 14 amino acids long. The CDR3 DNA sequence: TGTGCCAGCAGCCCCGGGGTAGCCGGGGAGACCCAGTACTTC. This translates into CASSPGVAGETQYF.

The chain has TRBV7-6 and TRBJ2-1, with 8 bases lining up with TRBD2. The J segment lost 7 bases and the V segment lost 4 bases, leaving 12 bases of the junction unmatched. The CDR3 is 16 amino acids. Germline V gives CDR1 SGHVS, CDR2 FNYEAQ. The DNA for the CDR3 is TGTGCCAGCAGCTCCGGACTAGCACTGAGGGGAAATGAGCAGTTCTTC. Translating it yields CASSSGLALRGNEQFF.

V and J are TRBV13 and TRBJ2-7, with 11 bases matching TRBD2. The CDR3 has 15 residues. V lost 5 bases to trimming and J lost 4 bases; unmatched junction nucleotides: 7. CDR1 and CDR2 (germline): PRHDT, FYEKMQ (reference sequence). CDR3 residues: CASSGSGRAEYEQYF. Here the CDR3 DNA reads TGTGCCAGCAGCGGTAGCGGGAGGGCCGAGTACGAGCAGTACTTC.

The V call is TRBV18, the J call TRBJ1-1; tentatively, D is TRBD1 (6 bases). With 2 bases removed from V and 1 base from J, the gap between germline ends came to 8 bases. CDR1 KGHSH and CDR2 LQKENI come from the germline V gene. This CDR3 region has 14 residues. CDR3 in DNA: TGTGCCAGCTCACCAATGACAGGGAACACTGAAGCTTTCTTT. Translation: CASSPMTGNTEAFF.

The gene calls are TRBV10-2 and TRBJ1-6; possibly TRBD1 for D (5 bases). The CDR3 sequence is 13 residues long. V lost 8 bases, J lost 10 bases, and 15 bases lay in between. Germline V gives CDR1 WSHSY, CDR2 SAAADI. The DNA for the CDR3 is TGCGCCAGCGTAGACGGGGGTGCCTCACCCCTCCACTTT. Its protein is CASVDGGASPLHF.

The gene calls are TRBV19 and TRBJ2-3; 11 bases fit TRBD2. The germline gives CDR1 LNHDA, CDR2 SQIVND (reference sequence). With 5 bases clipped from V and 5 bases from J, the junction kept 6 bases outside the gene matches. CDR3 length equals 15 residues. CDR3 in amino acids: CASSVVAGGVDTQYF. CDR3 nucleotides: TGTGCCAGTAGTGTGGTAGCGGGAGGGGTAGATACGCAGTATTTT.